This record looks at one T cell receptor (beta chain) sequence and its context. The antigen is not known. The source of the sample is a study of T cell responses to AZD1222 COVID-19 vaccine. Data came from immunoSEQ multiplex PCR; TCRdb stores just in-frame clones and leaves some out. The table lists 90,000 to 150,000 clones, about 87% of them singletons. General study points: Females outnumbered males among donors, who were mostly white British; clonal diversity was possibly underestimated. Repertoires were obtained only post-peak T cell response. Spike was spanned by vaccine-associated CD4 TCRs, which were dominant at 160-218 and 743-854.

Germline V lookup: CDR1 SEHNR, CDR2 FQNEAQ (reference sequence). This CDR3 spans 14 amino acids. The ends lost 1 base at V and 5 bases at J; junction bases unmatched: 4. The source is an adult in good health. V is TRBV7-9 and J is TRBJ1-2; 7 nucleotides line up with TRBD1. The sequencing used peripheral blood, collected on day 0 of AZD1222 vaccination. The CDR3 loop reads CASSLEGAAYGYTF. As DNA, the CDR3 is TGTGCCAGCAGCTTAGAGGGGGCCGCGTATGGCTACACCTTC. The full variable domain, rest sourced from reference TRBV7-9 and TRBJ1-2, is DTGVSQNPRHKITKRGQNVTFRCDPISEHNRLYWYRQTLGQGPEFLTYFQNEAQLEKSRLLSDRFSAERPKGSFSTLEIQRTEQGDSAMYLCASSLEGAAYGYTFGSGTRLTVV.